The next 29 T cell receptor beta chains were all read from a single sample in a study of CD8 T cells in ankylosing spondylitis. TCRdb ran MiXCR on the 5' RACE reads and lists one entry per CDR3 protein. The sample yields 150,000 to 200,000 distinct CDR3 sequences, around 19% seen once. Sequenced: blood, either unsorted or a sorted T cell fraction (not recorded which). The receptors stem from a male donor with ankylosing spondylitis or in good health (not recorded which).

The J gene is TRBJ1-1, the V gene TRBV6-4; D not certain. Germline V CDR1 and CDR2: MRHNA, SNTAGT. CDR3 length: 16 amino acids. The V end lost 5 bases, the J end lost 1 base, and 17 bases lay between the germline ends. The CDR3 nucleotides read TGTGCCAGCAGTTTTGGGCCCATCGAGGCGAACACTGAAGCTTTCTTT. It encodes CASSFGPIEANTEAFF.

Regarding this clonotype: At one end the junction does not follow the germline gene, possibly because of a read error. This chain uses TRBV3-1 with TRBJ2-4; D is possibly TRBD1 (5 bases). From germline, CDR1 is LGHDT and CDR2 YNNKEL (reference sequence). CDR3 length: 12 amino acids. The CDR3 protein is CASSHVRVLGFF. The DNA for the CDR3 is TGTGCCAGCAGCCACGTCAGGGTCCTGGGTTTCTTC.

This clonotype was counted many times. The V gene is TRBV28, the J gene TRBJ1-1; D is ambiguous. CDR1 is MDHEN, CDR2 SYDVKM, per germline. Trimming cost V 5 bases and J 4 bases, with 11 bases left between them. This CDR3 spans 13 amino acids. The DNA of the CDR3 is TGTGCCAGCAGTCCCCCTTTGGGCACTGAAGCTTTCTTT. Its protein product is CASSPPLGTEAFF.

This clonotype was seen at least ten times. The V call is TRBV27, the J call TRBJ2-1; TRBD1 agrees at 7 bases. The CDR3 totals 18 residues. The V segment lost 0 bases and the J segment 0 bases; nucleotides outside the gene matches: 8. The germline gives CDR1 MNHEY, CDR2 SMNVEV (reference sequence). CDR3 nucleotides: TGTGCCAGCAGTTTATCTGGGACAGTAAGGGGCTCCTACAATGAGCAGTTCTTC. It yields the protein CASSLSGTVRGSYNEQFF.

This clonotype was seen more than once but under ten times. The rearrangement joins TRBV5-1 to TRBJ1-6; no reliable D call. Trimming stripped 0 bases from V and 6 bases from J, with 10 bases between. This CDR3 spans 15 amino acids. The germline gives CDR1 SGHRS, CDR2 YFSETQ. CDR3 residues: CASSLGYGSNSPLHF. In DNA, the CDR3 is TGCGCCAGCAGCTTGGGGTACGGCAGTAATTCACCCCTCCACTTT.

This clonotype has ten or more counts. The chain links TRBV30 to TRBJ1-1; D is ambiguous. The germline V and J ends were trimmed by 4 bases and 1 base, with 4 bases remaining between them. The CDR3 runs 11 residues. The germline gives CDR1 GTSNPN, CDR2 SVGIG (reference sequence). The CDR3 DNA follows: TGTGCCTGGACTAAGAACACTGAAGCTTTCTTT. Its translation: CAWTKNTEAFF.

Ten or more counts support this clonotype. The rearrangement joins TRBV6-1 to TRBJ1-4; possibly TRBD1 for D (6 bases). Trimming removed 6 bases from V and 8 bases from J, with 19 bases in between. The CDR3 extends over 15 amino acids. Germline-derived CDR1 and CDR2 are MNHNS and SASEGT. As DNA, the CDR3 is TGTGCCAGCAGCCCAGGCAGGGGAAGGTCGGAAAAACTGTTTTTT. It codes for CASSPGRGRSEKLFF.

This clonotype was recorded at least ten times. The chain employs TRBV18 and TRBJ1-4; 7 bases fit TRBD1. V dropped 3 bases and J dropped 3; count of bases not matched to a gene: 7. Germline values: CDR1 KGHSH, CDR2 LQKENI. CDR3 length: 16 residues. The CDR3 here is CASSPLQGQANEKLFF. The CDR3 DNA reads TGTGCCAGCTCACCGCTTCAAGGACAGGCTAATGAAAAACTGTTTTTT.

V gene TRBV20-1 combines with J gene TRBJ2-7; D is ambiguous. The CDR3 is 10 amino acids. Germline CDR1 is DFQATT and CDR2 is SNEGSKA (reference sequence). Between the trimmed V and J ends, which lost 5 bases and 3 bases, there was a span of 5 bases. CDR3 loop: CSARNYEQYF. The CDR3 DNA reads as TGCAGTGCTCGTAACTACGAGCAGTACTTC.

The J gene is TRBJ2-7, the V gene TRBV18; 7 nucleotides agree with TRBD2. Germline V gives CDR1 KGHSH, CDR2 LQKENI. The CDR3 length is 17 residues. The ends lost 3 bases at V and 11 bases at J; junction bases unmatched: 22. The CDR3 DNA sequence: TGTGCCAGCTCACCCTACCTCCCTAGCGGCCAAACGAGGGTTGAGTACTTC. Protein: CASSPYLPSGQTRVEYF.

This clonotype was detected a few times. The V and J genes are TRBV6-4 and TRBJ1-1; 9 bases are a match to TRBD1. CDR1 is MRHNA, CDR2 SNTAGT, per germline. The V segment lost 4 bases and the J segment 6 bases; nucleotides outside the gene matches: 3. The CDR3 runs 13 residues. CDR3 residues: CASSATGGSEAFF. The CDR3 nucleotides are TGTGCCAGCAGTGCAACAGGGGGCTCTGAAGCTTTCTTT.

This clonotype was seen a few times. V is TRBV7-8 and J is TRBJ1-2; the D is unclear. Germline-derived CDR1 and CDR2 are SGHVS and FQNEAQ. The CDR3 extends over 12 amino acids. Trimming removed 6 bases at V and 5 bases at J, with 10 bases between. For the CDR3, the DNA is TGTGCCAGCAGTCGACTGGGTTATGGCTACACCTTC. Protein: CASSRLGYGYTF. Full variable domain (missing parts from reference TRBV7-8 and TRBJ1-2): GAGVSQSPRYKVAKRGQDVALRCDPISGHVSLFWYQQALGQGPEFLTYFQNEAQLDKSGLPSDRFFAERPEGSVSTLKIQRTQQEDSAVYLCASSRLGYGYTFGSGTRLTVV.

In this sample, this clonotype turned up many times. This chain joins TRBV5-1 and TRBJ1-3; the D gene is possibly TRBD1 (6 bases). CDR1 and CDR2 (germline): SGHRS, YFSETQ. V lost 1 base, J lost 9 bases, and 14 bases lay in between. This CDR3 spans 14 amino acids. For the CDR3, the DNA is TGCGCCAGCAGCTTGTCTTCAGGGGATCGCACCATATATTTT. Its protein is CASSLSSGDRTIYF. Full variable domain (outside the CDR3, taken from reference TRBV5-1 and TRBJ1-3): KAGVTQTPRYLIKTRGQQVTLSCSPISGHRSVSWYQQTPGQGLQFLFEYFSETQRNKGNFPGRFSGRQFSNSRSEMNVSTLELGDSALYLCASSLSSGDRTIYFGEGSWLTVV.

V and J are TRBV5-1 and TRBJ2-3; D gene unclear. The CDR3 runs to 15 residues. Germline-derived CDR1 and CDR2 are SGHRS and YFSETQ. V was clipped by 4 bases and J by 6 bases, with 18 bases between them. The CDR3 DNA is TGCGCCAGCAGCCATACACCGATCCCCGGGGATACGCAGTATTTT. It specifies CASSHTPIPGDTQYF.

The J gene is TRBJ2-3, the V gene TRBV20-1; 7 positions agree with TRBD2. V was pared by 3 bases and J by 0 bases, with 3 bases of the junction left unmatched. CDR1 is DFQATT, CDR2 SNEGSKA, per germline (reference sequence). There are 14 residues in the CDR3. DNA of the CDR3: TGCAGTGCTAGCGGACTAGAAAGCACAGATACGCAGTATTTT. This codes for CSASGLESTDTQYF.

This clonotype was observed a handful of times. The chain is built from TRBV7-9 and TRBJ2-5; D call uncertain. The CDR3 sequence is 14 residues long. V lost 5 bases and J 3 bases, leaving 13 bases between the germline ends. CDR1 and CDR2 (germline): SEHNR, FQNEAQ (reference sequence). CDR3 sequence: CASSGYSLEETQYF. The DNA for the CDR3 is TGTGCCAGCAGCGGATATAGTCTCGAAGAGACCCAGTACTTC. The complete variable domain, with remaining parts taken from reference TRBV7-9 and TRBJ2-5, reads DTGVSQNPRHKITKRGQNVTFRCDPISEHNRLYWYRQTLGQGPEFLTYFQNEAQLEKSRLLSDRFSAERPKGSFSTLEIQRTEQGDSAMYLCASSGYSLEETQYFGPGTRLLVL.

The rearrangement links TRBV12-3 or TRBV12-4 to TRBJ2-3; perhaps TRBD2 as D (6 bases). The ends were cut back, 8 bases at V and 2 bases at J, with 14 bases in the middle. This CDR3 contains 14 residues. The CDR3 bases are TGTGCCAGCGTTACGGGAGACTTCACAGATACGCAGTATTTT. It yields the protein CASVTGDFTDTQYF.

This clonotype was detected many times. V is TRBV5-1 and J is TRBJ2-2; tentatively, D is TRBD1 (6 bases). Germline CDR1 reads SGHRS; CDR2 reads YFSETQ. The CDR3 spans 15 residues. Trimming took 4 bases from V and 1 from J, leaving 11 bases between them. As DNA, the CDR3 is TGCGCCAGCAGCCCGGGGACACTGAACACCGGGGAGCTGTTTTTT. Amino acids: CASSPGTLNTGELFF.

This clonotype came up many times. The chain has TRBV6-5 and TRBJ2-2; D gene unclear. V was pared by 8 bases and J by 8 bases, with 9 bases between. This CDR3 is 11 amino acids long. Germline V gene sequence: CDR1 MNHEY, CDR2 SVGAGI. The CDR3 DNA sequence: TGTGCCAGCTATTTGTCTGGGGAGCTGTTTTTT. Residues: CASYLSGELFF.

The chain combines TRBV10-3 with TRBJ2-3, with 9 bases that match TRBD1. The germline CDR1 and CDR2 sequences are ENHRY and SYGVKD. There are 13 residues in the CDR3. After removal of 4 bases from V and 5 bases from J, the junction contained 1 base not matched to a gene. Here the CDR3 DNA reads TGTGCCATCAGTGGGGGACAGGGAGATACGCAGTATTTT. Residues: CAISGGQGDTQYF.

This clonotype was seen at least ten times. The chain employs TRBV24-1 and TRBJ2-1, with a tentative D call TRBD1 (5 bases). Trimming left V 6 bases short and J 0 bases short, with 11 bases between. Germline CDR1 and CDR2: KGHDR and SFDVKD. The CDR3 extends over 15 amino acids. CDR3 amino acids: CATSQGSSSYNEQFF. CDR3 DNA: TGTGCCACCAGTCAGGGTAGCAGCTCCTACAATGAGCAGTTCTTC.

This clonotype was seen only once. This chain links TRBV5-1 with TRBJ2-7; TRBD1 might be the D (7 bases). V lost 1 base and J lost 3, with 11 bases in between. The CDR3 contains 14 residues. Germline values: CDR1 SGHRS, CDR2 YFSETQ. The CDR3 sequence is CASSLRQGGYEQYF. CDR3 sequence (DNA): TGCGCCAGCAGCTTGAGACAGGGAGGCTACGAGCAGTACTTC. The full variable domain, its missing parts supplied by reference TRBV5-1 and TRBJ2-7, is KAGVTQTPRYLIKTRGQQVTLSCSPISGHRSVSWYQQTPGQGLQFLFEYFSETQRNKGNFPGRFSGRQFSNSRSEMNVSTLELGDSALYLCASSLRQGGYEQYFGPGTRLTVT.

There are a few counts of this clonotype. The CDR3 coding sequence is TGTGCCAGCAGTTATCGGACTGACTACTACGAGCAGTACTTC. It yields the protein CASSYRTDYYEQYF. This rearrangement joins TRBV5-4 to TRBJ2-7; TRBD2 might be the D (5 bases). Per the germline V gene, CDR1 is SGHNT and CDR2 is YYREEE (reference sequence). V was clipped by 5 bases and J by 3 bases, with 15 bases between them. The CDR3 has 14 residues.

The rearrangement joins TRBV25-1 to TRBJ2-5; D unresolved. The CDR3 length is 11 residues. The V gene's germline CDR1 is MGHDK and CDR2 SYGVNS. Trimming left V 5 bases short and J 5 bases short, with 6 bases between. The DNA for the CDR3 is TGTGCCAGCAGTCCCTCCGAGACCCAGTACTTC. This translates into CASSPSETQYF. Combining the CDR3 with reference TRBV25-1 and TRBJ2-5 gives the whole variable domain EADIYQTPRYLVIGTGKKITLECSQTMGHDKMYWYQQDPGMELHLIHYSYGVNSTEKGDLSSESTVSRIRTEHFPLTLESARPSHTSQYLCASSPSETQYFGPGTRLLVL.

The chain joins TRBV28 to TRBJ2-5; 8 bases are a match to TRBD2. Germline-derived CDR1 and CDR2 are MDHEN and SYDVKM. This CDR3 spans 16 amino acids. The junction had 9 bases not matched to a gene; V was cut back by 2 bases and J by 4 bases. CDR3 protein: CASSLASGSFGETQYF. The CDR3 DNA reads TGTGCCAGCAGTTTAGCCAGCGGGAGTTTCGGAGAGACCCAGTACTTC.

This clonotype has just a few counts. This chain uses TRBV7-2 with TRBJ1-2, with 7 bases identical to TRBD1. Germline V gene data show CDR1 as SGHTA and CDR2 as FQGNSA. V lost 1 base, J lost 5 bases, and 4 bases stayed unmatched. The CDR3 consists of 14 residues. In nucleotides, the CDR3 is TGTGCCAGCAGCTTAGGCGGACAGGAATATGGCTACACCTTC. This sequence encodes CASSLGGQEYGYTF. The complete variable domain, with remaining parts taken from reference TRBV7-2 and TRBJ1-2, reads GAGVSQSPSNKVTEKGKDVELRCDPISGHTALYWYRQSLGQGLEFLIYFQGNSAPDKSGLPSDRFSAERTGGSVSTLTIQRTQQEDSAVYLCASSLGGQEYGYTFGSGTRLTVV.

There are many counts of this clonotype. V is TRBV5-1 and J is TRBJ2-6; 7 nucleotides agree with TRBD1. The CDR3 is made up of 15 amino acids. Germline V CDR1 and CDR2: SGHRS, YFSETQ. Unmatched junction bases numbered 1, after V lost 2 bases and J lost 2 bases. The CDR3 region has the DNA TGCGCCAGCAGCTTACAGGGGCCTGGGGCCAACGTCCTGACTTTC. It is translated as CASSLQGPGANVLTF.

The V and J genes are TRBV28 and TRBJ2-3, with 8 bases lining up with TRBD2. The junction had 13 bases not matched to a gene; V was cut back by 5 bases and J by 9 bases. This CDR3 has 15 amino acids. Germline-derived CDR1 and CDR2 are MDHEN and SYDVKM. The CDR3 DNA reads as TGTGCCAGCAGTAGACCGACGGGAGGGTATCCCACGCAGTATTTT. Translating it yields CASSRPTGGYPTQYF.

This clonotype was picked up many times. The chain joins TRBV5-5 to TRBJ1-1; no reliable D call. The CDR3 sequence is 17 residues long. V was shortened by 4 bases and J by 0 bases, with 19 bases between the two germline ends. Looked up from germline, CDR1 is SGHKS and CDR2 is YYEKEE (reference sequence). The CDR3 reads CASSPLWGGNMNTEAFF. In DNA form, the CDR3 reads TGTGCCAGCAGCCCTCTCTGGGGTGGGAACATGAACACTGAAGCTTTCTTT.